The clone carrying this TCR beta chain was counted a single time. This entry comes from a study of cytomegalovirus exposure and HLA in healthy donors. Vbeta (60) and Jbeta (13) primers were used in the PCR. The table came from immunoSEQ multiplex PCR; TCRdb's copy has only in-frame clones and leaves some out. The sample holds about 98,000 clones; roughly four fifths are singletons and the top ten take roughly 3.5%. Sequenced input: PBMCs. This TCR was sampled from a female donor in good health and CMV-seropositive.

CDR3 residues: CASSPTGSNTEAFF. The CDR3 DNA follows: TGCGCCAGCAGCCCTACAGGGTCGAACACTGAAGCTTTCTTT. V gene TRBV5-1 combines with J gene TRBJ1-1, with D maybe TRBD1 (6 bases). The CDR3 spans 14 residues. Germline V gene sequence: CDR1 SGHRS, CDR2 YFSETQ. With 4 bases removed from V and 1 base from J, the gap between germline ends came to 11 bases.